Presented here are 6 T cell receptor beta chains from one specimen sequenced in a study of beta chain features in type 1 diabetes. Expressed TCRB transcripts were sequenced because the entire RNA isolate underwent reverse transcription. Libraries were prepared by immunoSEQ multiplex PCR; TCRdb keeps only in-frame clonotypes and omits some of them. In the table there are 350,000 or so clones, 15% to 20% of which are singletons. Sequenced input: naive CD4+ T cells from blood. The source of these receptors is a woman aged 18-29 years in good health.

This clone was found a few times. The chain employs TRBV5-1 and TRBJ2-1; weak D call: TRBD2 (5 bases). The germline V gene encodes CDR1 SGHRS and CDR2 YFSETQ. V lost 3 bases, J lost 7 bases, and 11 bases lay in between. CDR3 length equals 13 residues. Written as DNA, the CDR3 is TGCGCCAGCAGCTCCAATCTAGCAAATGAGCAGTTCTTC. Translation gives CASSSNLANEQFF.

The J gene is TRBJ2-1, the V gene TRBV7-9; the match to TRBD2 covers 13 bases. The J segment lost 3 bases and the V segment lost 5 bases, leaving 4 bases of the junction unmatched. This CDR3 contains 16 residues. Germline assignment: CDR1 SEHNR and CDR2 FQNEAQ (reference sequence). The CDR3 is CASSRLAGGLYNEQFF. CDR3 sequence (DNA): TGTGCCAGCAGCCGACTAGCGGGGGGCCTCTACAATGAGCAGTTCTTC.

The chain has TRBV4-3 and TRBJ1-1; D gene unclear. The CDR3 consists of 14 residues. V dropped 0 bases and J dropped 5 bases, with 10 bases sitting between them. CDR1 is LGHNA and CDR2 is YSLEER in the germline V gene. The CDR3 DNA sequence: TGCGCCAGCAGCCAAGAATCGGGCGGGACTGAAGCTTTCTTT. As protein: CASSQESGGTEAFF.

This chain connects TRBV7-6 to TRBJ2-7; TRBD2 is a possible D gene (7 bases). The V gene lost 5 bases and the J gene lost 5 bases, with 19 bases spanning the gap. The CDR3 runs to 15 residues. CDR1 and CDR2 (germline): SGHVS, FNYEAQ. The CDR3 DNA reads TGTGCCAGCAGCCGGGGGCGAGCGGGGACTAACGAGCAGTACTTC. Its protein product is CASSRGRAGTNEQYF. Complete variable domain (other parts from reference TRBV7-6 and TRBJ2-7): GAGVSQSPRYKVTKRGQDVALRCDPISGHVSLYWYRQALGQGPEFLTYFNYEAQQDKSGLPNDRFSAERPEGSISTLTIQRTEQRDSAMYRCASSRGRAGTNEQYFGPGTRLTVT.

The gene calls are TRBV4-1 and TRBJ2-1; no reliable D call. This CDR3 has 14 residues. CDR1 and CDR2 from the germline V gene are MGHRA and YSYEKL. The germline V and J ends were trimmed by 4 bases and 0 bases, with 7 bases remaining between them. CDR3 DNA: TGCGCCAGCAGCCCGACACGCTCCTACAATGAGCAGTTCTTC. Its translation is CASSPTRSYNEQFF.

The chain links TRBV2 to TRBJ1-1; unclear D gene. V lost 5 bases and J lost 3, with 10 bases in between. Per germline, CDR1 SNHLY and CDR2 FYNNEI. The CDR3 loop spans 13 amino acids. The CDR3 here is CASSIREDTEAFF. CDR3 DNA sequence: TGTGCCAGCAGTATCCGTGAGGACACTGAAGCTTTCTTT.